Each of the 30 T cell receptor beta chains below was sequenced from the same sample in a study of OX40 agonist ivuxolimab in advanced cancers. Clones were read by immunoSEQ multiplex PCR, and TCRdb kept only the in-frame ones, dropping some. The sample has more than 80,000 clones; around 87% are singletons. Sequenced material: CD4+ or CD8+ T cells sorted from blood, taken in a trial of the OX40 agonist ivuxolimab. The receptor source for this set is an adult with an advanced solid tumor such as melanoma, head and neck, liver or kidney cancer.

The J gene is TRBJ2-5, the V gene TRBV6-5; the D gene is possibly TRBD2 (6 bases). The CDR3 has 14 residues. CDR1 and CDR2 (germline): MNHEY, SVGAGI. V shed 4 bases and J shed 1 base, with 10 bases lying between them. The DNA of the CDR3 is TGTGCCAGCAGTTCGTTAGCGGTCCAAGAGACCCAGTACTTC. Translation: CASSSLAVQETQYF.

CDR3 coding DNA: TGTGCCAGCCTTCCGAACACTGAAGCTTTCTTT. It codes for CASLPNTEAFF. J is TRBJ1-1 and V is TRBV2; D gene uncertain. The CDR3 has 11 amino acids. Trimming shortened V by 8 bases and J by 1 base, and 5 bases separated the two germline ends. Looked up from germline, CDR1 is SNHLY and CDR2 is FYNNEI.

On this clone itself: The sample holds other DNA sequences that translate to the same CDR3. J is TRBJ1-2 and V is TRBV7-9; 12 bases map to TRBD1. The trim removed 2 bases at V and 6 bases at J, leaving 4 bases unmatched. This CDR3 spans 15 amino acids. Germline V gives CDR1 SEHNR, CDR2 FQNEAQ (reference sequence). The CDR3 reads CASSLRGQGADGYTF. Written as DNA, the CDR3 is TGTGCCAGCAGCTTAAGGGGACAGGGGGCGGATGGCTACACCTTC.

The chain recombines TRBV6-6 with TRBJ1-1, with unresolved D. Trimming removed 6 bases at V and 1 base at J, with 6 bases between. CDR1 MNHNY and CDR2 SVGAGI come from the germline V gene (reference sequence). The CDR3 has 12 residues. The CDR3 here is CASRTTNTEAFF. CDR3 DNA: TGTGCCAGCAGAACTACGAACACTGAAGCTTTCTTT.

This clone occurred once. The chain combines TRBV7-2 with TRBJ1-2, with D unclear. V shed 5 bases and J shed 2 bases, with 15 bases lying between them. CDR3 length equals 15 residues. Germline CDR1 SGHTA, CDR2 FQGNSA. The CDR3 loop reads CASSMTPEGNYGYTF. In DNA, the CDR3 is TGTGCCAGCAGCATGACCCCGGAGGGAAACTATGGCTACACCTTC.

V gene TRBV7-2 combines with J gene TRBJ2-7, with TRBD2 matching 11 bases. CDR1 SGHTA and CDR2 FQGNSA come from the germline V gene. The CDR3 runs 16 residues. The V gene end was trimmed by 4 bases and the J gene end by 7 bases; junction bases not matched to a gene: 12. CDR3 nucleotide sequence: TGTGCCAGCAGCTCCCCCGGGGCTAGCGGGAGGAAAGAGCAGTACTTC. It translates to CASSSPGASGRKEQYF.

The CDR3 sequence: CASSPRGAHPNEQFF. The CDR3 DNA follows: TGTGCCAGCAGCCCCCGGGGGGCCCACCCCAATGAGCAGTTCTTC. The chain links TRBV7-9 to TRBJ2-1; D is perhaps TRBD2 (7 bases). CDR1 is SEHNR, CDR2 FQNEAQ, per germline (reference sequence). This CDR3 contains 15 residues. V lost 5 bases and J lost 6, with 17 bases in between.

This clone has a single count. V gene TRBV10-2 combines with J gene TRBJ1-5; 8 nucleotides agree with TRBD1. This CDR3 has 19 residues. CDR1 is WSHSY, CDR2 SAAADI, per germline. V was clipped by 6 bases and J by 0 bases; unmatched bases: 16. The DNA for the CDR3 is TGCGCCAGCAGCCCCGGGGGGACAGGAGCCATCTATAGCAATCAGCCCCAGCATTTT. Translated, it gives CASSPGGTGAIYSNQPQHF.

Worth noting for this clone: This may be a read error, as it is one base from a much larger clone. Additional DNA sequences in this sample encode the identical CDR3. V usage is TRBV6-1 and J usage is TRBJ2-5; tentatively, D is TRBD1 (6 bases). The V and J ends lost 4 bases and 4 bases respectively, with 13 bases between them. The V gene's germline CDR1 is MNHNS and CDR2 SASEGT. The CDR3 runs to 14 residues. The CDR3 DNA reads TGTGCCAGCAGTGCGGGACAAGGGCTAGAGACCCAGTACTTC. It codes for CASSAGQGLETQYF.

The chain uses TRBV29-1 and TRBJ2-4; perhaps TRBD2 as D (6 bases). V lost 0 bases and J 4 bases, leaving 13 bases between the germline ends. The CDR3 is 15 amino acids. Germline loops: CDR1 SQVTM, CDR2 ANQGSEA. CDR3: CSVEENWAGKNIQYF. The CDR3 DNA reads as TGCAGCGTTGAAGAAAATTGGGCGGGGAAAAACATTCAGTACTTC.

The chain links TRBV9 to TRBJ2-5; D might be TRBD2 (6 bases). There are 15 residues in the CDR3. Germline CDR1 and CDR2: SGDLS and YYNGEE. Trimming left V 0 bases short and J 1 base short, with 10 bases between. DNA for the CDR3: TGTGCCAGCAGCGTAGCGGGGGACCTCCAAGAGACCCAGTACTTC. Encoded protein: CASSVAGDLQETQYF.

This CDR3 is CASSPASETQYF. The CDR3 nucleotides read TGCGCCAGCAGTCCCGCGTCTGAGACCCAGTACTTC. The rearrangement uses TRBV23-1 and TRBJ2-5; unclear D gene. TRBV23-1 is an ORF; its function is uncertain. The CDR3 runs to 12 residues. Trimming removed 4 bases at V and 5 bases at J, with 8 bases between.

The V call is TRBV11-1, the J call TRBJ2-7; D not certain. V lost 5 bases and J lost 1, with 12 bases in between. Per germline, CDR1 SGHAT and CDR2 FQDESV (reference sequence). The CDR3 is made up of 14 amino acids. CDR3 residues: CASSPRLDSYEQYF. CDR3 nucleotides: TGTGCCAGCAGCCCCCGGCTGGATTCCTACGAGCAGTACTTC. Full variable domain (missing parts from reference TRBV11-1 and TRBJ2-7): EAEVAQSPRYKITEKSQAVAFWCDPISGHATLYWYRQILGQGPELLVQFQDESVVDDSQLPKDRFSAERLKGVDSTLKIQPAELGDSAMYLCASSPRLDSYEQYFGPGTRLTVT.

The CDR3, as DNA: TGTGCCAGCAGCTCGAGCCAGGTCTCTGGAAACACCATATATTTT. Translating gives CASSSSQVSGNTIYF. V and J are TRBV2 and TRBJ1-3; D uncertain. Trimming removed 6 bases from V and 0 bases from J, with 12 bases in between. Germline V lookup: CDR1 SNHLY, CDR2 FYNNEI. This CDR3 is built from 15 residues.

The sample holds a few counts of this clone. The CDR3 loop is CAISESQDLNTEAFF. The DNA for the CDR3 is TGTGCCATCAGTGAGTCGCAGGATTTGAACACTGAAGCTTTCTTT. This chain links TRBV10-3 with TRBJ1-1; D gene unclear. Germline-derived CDR1 and CDR2 are ENHRY and SYGVKD. The CDR3 contains 15 residues. Trimming removed 0 bases at V and 0 bases at J, with 8 bases between.

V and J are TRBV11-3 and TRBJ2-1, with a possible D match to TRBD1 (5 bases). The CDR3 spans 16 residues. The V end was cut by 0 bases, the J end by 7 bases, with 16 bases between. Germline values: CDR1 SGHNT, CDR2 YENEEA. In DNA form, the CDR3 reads TGTGCCAGCAGCTTAGATGGCTTAGGGGATTTAAATGAGCAGTTCTTC. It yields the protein CASSLDGLGDLNEQFF.

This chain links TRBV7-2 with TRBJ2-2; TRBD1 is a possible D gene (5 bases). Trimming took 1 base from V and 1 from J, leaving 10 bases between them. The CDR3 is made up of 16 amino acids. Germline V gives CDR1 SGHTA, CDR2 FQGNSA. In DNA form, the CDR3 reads TGTGCCAGCAGCTTAGTCATCGACAGGAACACCGGGGAGCTGTTTTTT. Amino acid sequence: CASSLVIDRNTGELFF.

The CDR3, as DNA: TGTGCCACCAGCAGAGATGGCCCGGGCCTTGATTCACCCCTCCACTTT. It is translated as CATSRDGPGLDSPLHF. The chain uses TRBV15 and TRBJ1-6; D call uncertain. Germline loops: CDR1 LNHNV, CDR2 YYDKDF (reference sequence). The CDR3 has 16 residues. Trimming shortened V by 0 bases and J by 8 bases, and 14 bases separated the two germline ends.

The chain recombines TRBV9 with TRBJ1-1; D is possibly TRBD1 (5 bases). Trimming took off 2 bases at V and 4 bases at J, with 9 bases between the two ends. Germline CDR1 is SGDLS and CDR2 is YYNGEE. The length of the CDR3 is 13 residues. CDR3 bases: TGTGCCAGCAGCGTGGGGCCTGGCACTGAAGCTTTCTTT. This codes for CASSVGPGTEAFF.

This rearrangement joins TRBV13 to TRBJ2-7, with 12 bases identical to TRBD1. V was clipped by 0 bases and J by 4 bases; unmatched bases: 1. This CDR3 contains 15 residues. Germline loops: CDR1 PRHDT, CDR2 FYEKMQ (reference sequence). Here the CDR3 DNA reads TGTGCCAGCAGCTTAGGGGGACAGGGGGCTTACGAGCAGTACTTC. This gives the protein CASSLGGQGAYEQYF.

The CDR3 loop reads CASSPGSGLAGGTGELFF. The CDR3 DNA reads as TGCGCCAGCAGCCCGGGTTCTGGGCTAGCGGGAGGCACCGGGGAGCTGTTTTTT. The chain has TRBV4-3 and TRBJ2-2; 11 nucleotides line up with TRBD2. Germline loops: CDR1 LGHNA, CDR2 YSLEER. V lost 4 bases to trimming and J lost 4 bases; unmatched junction nucleotides: 11. This CDR3 has 18 amino acids.

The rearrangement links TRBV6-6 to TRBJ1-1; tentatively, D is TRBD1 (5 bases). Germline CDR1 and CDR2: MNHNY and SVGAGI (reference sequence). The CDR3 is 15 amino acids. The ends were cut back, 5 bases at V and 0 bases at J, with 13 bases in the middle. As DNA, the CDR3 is TGTGCCAGCAGTGCTACCAGACAGTTGAACACTGAAGCTTTCTTT. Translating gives CASSATRQLNTEAFF.

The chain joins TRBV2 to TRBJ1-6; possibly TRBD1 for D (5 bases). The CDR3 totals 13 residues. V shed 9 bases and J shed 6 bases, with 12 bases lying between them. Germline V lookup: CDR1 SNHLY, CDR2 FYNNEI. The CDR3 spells CARGEGPNSPLHF. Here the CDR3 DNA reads TGTGCCAGGGGGGAAGGACCTAATTCACCCCTCCACTTT.

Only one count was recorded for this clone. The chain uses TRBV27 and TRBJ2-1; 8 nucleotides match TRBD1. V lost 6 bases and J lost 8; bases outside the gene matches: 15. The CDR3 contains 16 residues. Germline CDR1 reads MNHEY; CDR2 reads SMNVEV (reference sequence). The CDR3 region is CASSKDRDGGRYEQFF. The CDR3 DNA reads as TGTGCCAGCAGCAAGGACAGGGATGGGGGAAGGTATGAGCAGTTCTTC.

The CDR3 sequence is CASSQSTGRNSPLHF. The CDR3 nucleotides read TGTGCCAGCAGTCAATCGACAGGTCGAAATTCACCCCTCCACTTT. V usage is TRBV6-5 and J usage is TRBJ1-6; maybe TRBD1 (6 bases). Germline V CDR1 and CDR2: MNHEY, SVGAGI. The CDR3 consists of 15 residues. Trimming removed 5 bases at V and 7 bases at J, with 15 bases between.

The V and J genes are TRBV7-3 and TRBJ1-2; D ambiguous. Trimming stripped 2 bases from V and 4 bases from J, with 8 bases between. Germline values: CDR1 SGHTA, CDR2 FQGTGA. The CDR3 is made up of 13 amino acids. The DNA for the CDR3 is TGTGCCAGCAGCTTATCAGTAGTCTATGGCTACACCTTC. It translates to CASSLSVVYGYTF.

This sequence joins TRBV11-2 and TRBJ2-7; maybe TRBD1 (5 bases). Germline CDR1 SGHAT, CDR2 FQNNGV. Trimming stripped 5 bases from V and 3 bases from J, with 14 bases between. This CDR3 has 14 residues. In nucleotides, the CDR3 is TGTGCCAGCAGCCGTGGACGAAGGGGCTACGAGCAGTACTTC. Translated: CASSRGRRGYEQYF. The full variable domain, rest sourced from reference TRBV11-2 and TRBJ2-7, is EAGVAQSPRYKIIEKRQSVAFWCNPISGHATLYWYQQILGQGPKLLIQFQNNGVVDDSQLPKDRFSAERLKGVDSTLKIQPAKLEDSAVYLCASSRGRRGYEQYFGPGTRLTVT.

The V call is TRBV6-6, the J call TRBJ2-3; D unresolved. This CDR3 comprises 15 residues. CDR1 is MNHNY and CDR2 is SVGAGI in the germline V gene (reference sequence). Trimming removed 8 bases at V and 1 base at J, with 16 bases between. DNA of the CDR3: TGTGCCAGCGGACGGCTGGCGGTGGGCACAGATACGCAGTATTTT. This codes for CASGRLAVGTDTQYF.

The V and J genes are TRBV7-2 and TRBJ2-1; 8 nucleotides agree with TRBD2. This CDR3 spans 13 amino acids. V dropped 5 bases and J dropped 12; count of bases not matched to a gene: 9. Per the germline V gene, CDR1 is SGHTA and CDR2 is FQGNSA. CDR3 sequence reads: CASSPTLAGGQFF. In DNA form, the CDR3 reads TGTGCCAGCAGCCCCACCCTAGCGGGCGGGCAGTTCTTC.

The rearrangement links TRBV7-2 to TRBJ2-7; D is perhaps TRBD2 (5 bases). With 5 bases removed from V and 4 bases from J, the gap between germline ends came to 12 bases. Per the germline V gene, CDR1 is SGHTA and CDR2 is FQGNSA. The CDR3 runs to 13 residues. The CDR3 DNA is TGTGCCAGCAGCACCTACTCGGGATACGAGCAGTACTTC. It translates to CASSTYSGYEQYF.